This T cell receptor beta chain was sequenced in a study of shared clonotypes between healthy human individuals. Points on this clone: No antigen is known for it.

From germline, CDR1 is LNHNV and CDR2 YYDKDF (reference sequence). There are 17 residues in the CDR3. Trimming stripped 3 bases from V and 1 base from J, with 18 bases between. Whole-study results and caveats: Naive subsets tended to show greater estimated richness than memory subsets.

Positively selected for CCR7, the CD45RO-negative cells used as naive CD8 cells excluded terminally differentiated effector memory CD45RA+ cells. The method was immunoSEQ multiplex PCR; TCRdb's version includes in-frame clones alone and lacks a portion of them. The sample contains 550,000 to 650,000 clones, about 95% of which appear only once. Sequenced sample: naive CD8+ T cells sorted from blood. This TCR was recovered from a woman aged 30 to 39 in good health. This chain uses TRBV15 with TRBJ2-5, with D unclear. CDR3 loop: CATSSTGLPSPQETQYF. The CDR3 DNA is TGTGCCACCAGCAGCACCGGGCTTCCCTCCCCCCAAGAGACCCAGTACTTC.